One sample yielded the 31 T cell receptor beta chains listed below, sequenced in a study of T cell repertoires in cytomegalovirus infection. TCRdb re-analysed the reads in MiXCR, keeping a single row per CDR3 protein. The data hold 650,000 to 900,000 distinct CDR3 sequences, with almost 30% observed a single time. Antigens of these TCRs are unknown. The starting material was cultured CD8+ T cells from PBMCs, obtained from culture after CMV antigen stimulation. These TCRs come from a human donor in good health (CMV status not recorded). Some clones in this sample may be carry-over from other donors' samples.

This clonotype showed up just a few times. V usage is TRBV6-5 and J usage is TRBJ1-1; maybe TRBD1 (6 bases). Germline V gene data show CDR1 as MNHEY and CDR2 as SVGAGI. Between the trimmed V and J ends, which lost 1 base and 0 bases, there was a span of 15 bases. The CDR3 loop spans 17 amino acids. CDR3 nucleotide sequence: TGTGCCAGCAGTTACTTACGGCGGGGGCTGATGAACACTGAAGCTTTCTTT. Translating it yields CASSYLRRGLMNTEAFF.

This clonotype showed up just a few times. V and J are TRBV6-2 or TRBV6-3 and TRBJ1-5, with 8 nucleotides matching TRBD1. Trimming at V came to 5 bases and at J to 5 bases, leaving 5 bases not matched to a gene. In germline, CDR1 is MNHEY, CDR2 SVGEGT. CDR3 length equals 14 residues. The CDR3 loop is CASSQGQGHQPQHF. The CDR3, as DNA: TGTGCCAGCAGTCAAGGACAGGGCCATCAGCCCCAGCATTTT.

This clonotype was found a few times. V gene TRBV7-6 combines with J gene TRBJ1-1; TRBD1 is a possible D gene (5 bases). The germline V gene has CDR1 SGHVS and CDR2 FNYEAQ. The CDR3 sequence is 16 residues long. The V gene lost 6 bases and the J gene lost 1 base, with 18 bases spanning the gap. The DNA for the CDR3 is TGTGCCAGCAGAAAGATACAGGCAATACAGAACACTGAAGCTTTCTTT. It is translated as CASRKIQAIQNTEAFF.

This clonotype was counted many times. The gene calls are TRBV7-9 and TRBJ2-1, with D uncertain. Germline V gives CDR1 SEHNR, CDR2 FQNEAQ (reference sequence). The V and J ends lost 2 bases and 1 base respectively, with 12 bases between them. CDR3 length: 16 residues. CDR3 sequence: CASSLIPKSSYNEQFF. The CDR3 DNA is TGTGCCAGCAGCTTAATTCCAAAAAGTTCCTACAATGAGCAGTTCTTC.

This chain's CDR3 is CASSQDGVSSYNEQFF. Written as DNA, the CDR3 is TGCGCCAGCAGCCAAGATGGGGTGAGCTCCTACAATGAGCAGTTCTTC. J is TRBJ2-1 and V is TRBV4-1; D remains unclear. CDR1 MGHRA and CDR2 YSYEKL come from the germline V gene. V lost 0 bases and J 0 bases, leaving 9 bases between the germline ends. The CDR3 runs 16 residues.

The CDR3 protein is CASSFGLVVGELFF. CDR3 coding DNA: TGTGCCAGCAGTTTCGGGCTAGTGGTTGGGGAGCTGTTTTTT. The J gene is TRBJ2-2, the V gene TRBV27; the D is unclear. Trimming cost V 3 bases and J 8 bases, with 13 bases left between them. Germline V lookup: CDR1 MNHEY, CDR2 SMNVEV (reference sequence). The CDR3 contains 14 residues.

CDR3 nucleotide sequence: TGCAGTGCCCGGAGCCGGGACAGGGGGAATAATTCACCCCTCCACTTT. This codes for CSARSRDRGNNSPLHF. The rearrangement links TRBV20-1 to TRBJ1-6, with 11 bases identical to TRBD1. Losses at the gene ends were 6 bases for V and 5 bases for J; bases not matched to a gene: 9. The CDR3 runs to 16 residues. Germline values: CDR1 DFQATT, CDR2 SNEGSKA (reference sequence).

This clonotype was observed a handful of times. The genes are TRBV15 and TRBJ2-1; D ambiguous. Germline CDR1 reads LNHNV; CDR2 reads YYDKDF (reference sequence). The CDR3 runs 13 residues. V dropped 8 bases and J dropped 0 bases, with 8 bases sitting between them. The CDR3 sequence: CATGPNSYNEQFF. In nucleotides, the CDR3 is TGTGCCACCGGTCCGAACTCCTACAATGAGCAGTTCTTC.

The J gene is TRBJ2-7, the V gene TRBV6-1, with 9 bases aligning to TRBD1. V lost 6 bases and J lost 5; bases outside the gene matches: 11. The CDR3 is 15 residues long. Germline CDR1 reads MNHNS; CDR2 reads SASEGT. The CDR3 DNA reads as TGTGCCAGCAGAGACAGGGGGGAGAACCCCAACGAGCAGTACGTC. It specifies CASRDRGENPNEQYV.

Here the CDR3 reads CASSFGGAYYGYTF. The DNA for the CDR3 is TGTGCCAGCAGTTTTGGGGGCGCTTACTATGGCTACACCTTC. The gene calls are TRBV27 and TRBJ1-2; possible D gene TRBD1, 6 bases. Per germline, CDR1 MNHEY and CDR2 SMNVEV (reference sequence). V lost 3 bases to trimming and J lost 3 bases, with 11 bases between them. CDR3 size: 14 residues.

There are a few counts of this clonotype. The chain joins TRBV7-6 to TRBJ2-2; 8 bases fit TRBD2. The length of the CDR3 is 14 residues. Germline V lookup: CDR1 SGHVS, CDR2 FNYEAQ. Trimming cost V 5 bases and J 5 bases; bases outside gene matches: 4. CDR3 protein: CASSREGETGELFF. The CDR3 nucleotides read TGTGCCAGCAGCCGGGAGGGGGAAACCGGGGAGCTGTTTTTT.

This chain joins TRBV27 and TRBJ2-4; D is possibly TRBD2 (6 bases). The length of the CDR3 is 15 residues. Trimming took off 5 bases at V and 2 bases at J, with 13 bases between the two ends. The germline CDR1 and CDR2 sequences are MNHEY and SMNVEV (reference sequence). The DNA of the CDR3 is TGTGCCAGCAGTAAGCCGGGACTGTCCAAAAACATTCAGTACTTC. It is translated as CASSKPGLSKNIQYF.

This clonotype came up a few times. DNA for the CDR3: TGCGCCAGCAGCATGGACGTTAATTCACCCCTCCACTTT. Its translation is CASSMDVNSPLHF. V and J are TRBV4-1 and TRBJ1-6, with no clear D. The CDR3 length is 13 residues. The ends were cut back, 5 bases at V and 6 bases at J, with 8 bases in the middle. Germline lookup yields CDR1 MGHRA and CDR2 YSYEKL.

V and J are TRBV25-1 and TRBJ1-1; the D is unclear. Germline loops: CDR1 MGHDK, CDR2 SYGVNS. The CDR3 covers 14 residues. V lost 5 bases to trimming and J lost 1 base, with 11 bases between them. CDR3 bases: TGTGCCAGCAGTCTACGTTACGGGAACACTGAAGCTTTCTTT. As protein: CASSLRYGNTEAFF.

This clonotype was seen more than once but under ten times. The V gene is TRBV7-6, the J gene TRBJ1-1; no firm D call. The CDR3 totals 14 residues. Germline V gene sequence: CDR1 SGHVS, CDR2 FNYEAQ. V was pared by 3 bases and J by 5 bases, with 13 bases between. The CDR3 protein is CASSFSPIRTEAFF. The DNA for the CDR3 is TGTGCCAGCAGCTTCTCCCCCATACGGACTGAAGCTTTCTTT.

This CDR3 is CSARSPLGGGVSIYGYTF. The CDR3 DNA sequence: TGCAGTGCTAGATCACCCCTCGGGGGGGGGGTGAGTATTTATGGCTACACCTTC. The rearrangement uses TRBV20-1 and TRBJ1-2, with D possibly being TRBD1 (5 bases). This CDR3 has 18 amino acids. Trimming left V 2 bases short and J 5 bases short, with 27 bases between. CDR1 is DFQATT, CDR2 SNEGSKA, per germline (reference sequence).

This clonotype was counted only a few times. V and J are TRBV9 and TRBJ2-3, with D possibly matching TRBD1 (6 bases). CDR1 is SGDLS and CDR2 is YYNGEE in the germline V gene. The germline V and J ends were trimmed by 4 bases and 0 bases, with 15 bases remaining between them. CDR3 length equals 16 residues. The CDR3, as DNA: TGTGCCAGCAGCCCTCCGGACAGCCCTAGCACAGATACGCAGTATTTT. It yields the protein CASSPPDSPSTDTQYF.

This clonotype turned up a few times. The rearrangement joins TRBV27 to TRBJ1-2, with unresolved D. Trimming removed 2 bases at V and 8 bases at J, with 12 bases between. Germline V gene data show CDR1 as MNHEY and CDR2 as SMNVEV (reference sequence). The CDR3 totals 13 residues. CDR3 sequence: CASSLGPSLGYTF. The CDR3 nucleotides are TGTGCCAGCAGTTTAGGGCCGTCGTTAGGCTACACCTTC.

This clonotype has just a few counts. This sequence joins TRBV7-3 and TRBJ2-1; 8 bases are a match to TRBD1. The CDR3 covers 17 residues. V dropped 1 base and J dropped 0; count of bases not matched to a gene: 5. CDR1 and CDR2 (germline): SGHTA, FQGTGA. The CDR3 coding sequence is TGTGCCAGCAGCTTAATTGGGACAGGATACTCCTACAATGAGCAGTTCTTC. This sequence encodes CASSLIGTGYSYNEQFF.

This clonotype was counted only a few times. This chain joins TRBV20-1 and TRBJ1-5; 7 bases align to TRBD1. Trimming took 6 bases from V and 0 from J; bases not matched to a gene: 11. Germline V lookup: CDR1 DFQATT, CDR2 SNEGSKA (reference sequence). The CDR3 length is 16 residues. CDR3 sequence: CSATDRDSHSNQPQHF. The CDR3 DNA is TGCAGTGCCACCGACAGGGATTCACATAGCAATCAGCCCCAGCATTTT.

This clonotype was counted many times. The junction does not match germline at one end; this may be a read error. The V gene is TRBV7-7, the J gene TRBJ2-1; possibly TRBD1 for D (6 bases). This CDR3 spans 15 amino acids. CDR1 is SSHAT and CDR2 is FNYEAQ in the germline V gene (reference sequence). CDR3 nucleotides: TGTGCTAGCAGCTTAGTTCCGGACAGTTACAATGAGCAGTTCTTC. Translated, it gives CASSLVPDSYNEQFF.

This clonotype came up once. The rearrangement joins TRBV29-1 to TRBJ2-2; D not certain. CDR1 is SQVTM and CDR2 is ANQGSEA in the germline V gene. This CDR3 has 15 amino acids. The V end was cut by 1 base, the J end by 4 bases, with 13 bases between. CDR3 protein: CSVEGEQPLTGELFF. In DNA form, the CDR3 reads TGCAGCGTTGAAGGCGAACAACCTCTCACCGGGGAGCTGTTTTTT.

A remark on this clonotype: Since a much larger clone is just one base distant, this may be a read error. In nucleotides, the CDR3 is TGTGCCAGCAGCGCGGGACGTTACGATGAGCAGTTCTTC. This gives the protein CASSAGRYDEQFF. The chain is built from TRBV7-9 and TRBJ2-1, with D possibly being TRBD2 (6 bases). The germline gives CDR1 SEHNR, CDR2 FQNEAQ (reference sequence). This CDR3 contains 13 residues. V lost 5 bases and J 8 bases, leaving 13 bases between the germline ends.

This clonotype was counted a few times. The chain recombines TRBV7-9 with TRBJ1-1, with TRBD1 matching over 7 bases. Germline V gene lookup returns CDR1 SEHNR and CDR2 FQNEAQ (reference sequence). This CDR3 has 13 amino acids. The junction had 5 bases not matched to a gene; V was cut back by 5 bases and J by 5 bases. The DNA of the CDR3 is TGTGCCAGCAGCGCTAAACAGGGGACTGAAGCTTTCTTT. Amino acids: CASSAKQGTEAFF.

This clonotype was counted between two and nine times. The chain uses TRBV12-3 or TRBV12-4 and TRBJ1-1, with TRBD1 matching over 12 bases. The CDR3 is made up of 15 amino acids. The J segment lost 3 bases and the V segment lost 4 bases, leaving 3 bases of the junction unmatched. The CDR3 loop reads CASSSRDRGHTEAFF. The CDR3 DNA sequence: TGTGCCAGCAGTTCGCGGGACAGGGGGCACACTGAAGCTTTCTTT.

The chain recombines TRBV10-3 with TRBJ2-6; D gene ambiguous. V lost 8 bases and J 2 bases, leaving 13 bases between the germline ends. Germline CDR1 reads ENHRY; CDR2 reads SYGVKD. There are 15 residues in the CDR3. CDR3 loop: CAIRWTSAGANVLTF. The CDR3, as DNA: TGTGCCATCCGTTGGACGAGTGCTGGGGCCAACGTCCTGACTTTC.

The V gene is TRBV15, the J gene TRBJ2-2; D unclear. Between the trimmed V and J ends, which lost 1 base and 5 bases, there was a span of 5 bases. CDR3 length: 13 residues. Germline V CDR1 and CDR2: LNHNV, YYDKDF (reference sequence). The CDR3 loop reads CATSRAVTGELFF. The CDR3 coding sequence is TGTGCCACCAGCAGAGCCGTGACCGGGGAGCTGTTTTTT.

In its sample, this clonotype was seen a few times. The chain links TRBV6-5 to TRBJ1-2, with a possible D match to TRBD1 (6 bases). V lost 2 bases and J 10 bases, leaving 17 bases between the germline ends. The CDR3 loop spans 14 amino acids. Looked up from germline, CDR1 is MNHEY and CDR2 is SVGAGI. The CDR3 sequence: CASSYAGGREDYTF. The CDR3 bases are TGTGCCAGCAGTTACGCCGGGGGGCGCGAGGACTACACCTTC.

V gene TRBV20-1 combines with J gene TRBJ2-5; 9 positions agree with TRBD1. The CDR3 sequence is 14 residues long. Germline V CDR1 and CDR2: DFQATT, SNEGSKA (reference sequence). The V and J ends lost 6 bases and 0 bases, in that order; junction bases with no gene match: 5. The CDR3 DNA is TGCAGTGCGATCGGGGACAGGGACCAAGAGACCCAGTACTTC. Amino acids: CSAIGDRDQETQYF.

The chain combines TRBV6-1 with TRBJ1-1; D is possibly TRBD1 (5 bases). The ends were cut back, 6 bases at V and 8 bases at J, with 19 bases in the middle. Germline-derived CDR1 and CDR2 are MNHNS and SASEGT. This CDR3 comprises 14 residues. This CDR3 reads CASRPAGGFNEAFF. DNA of the CDR3: TGTGCCAGCAGGCCGGCGGGGGGATTTAACGAAGCTTTCTTT.

This clonotype has only a few counts. The chain recombines TRBV11-3 with TRBJ2-1; D might be TRBD2 (6 bases). V lost 5 bases, J lost 8 bases, and 16 bases lay in between. CDR3 size: 14 residues. The V gene's germline CDR1 is SGHNT and CDR2 YENEEA. The CDR3 nucleotides are TGTGCCAGCAGCAATAGAGAACGGGGGTATGAGCAGTTCTTC. Translated, it gives CASSNRERGYEQFF.